This is a list of T cell receptor beta chains from one sample in a study of identical twins. TCRdb itself ran the 5' RACE reads through MiXCR, one entry per CDR3 protein. The sample contains some 1,700,000 distinct CDR3 sequences, less than 40% of which appear only once. The sample taken for sequencing was cord blood. The receptors here all came from a newborn girl in good health. Both conserved end residues are part of each CDR3. A row's size may be missing; if present it is once, few, many or a size class.

v_call clone_size cdr3_aa
TRBV20-1 NA CSASGGSRDTQYF
TRBV25-1 NA CASSRRDWYQETQYF
TRBV7-6 NA CASRPGYNSPLHF
TRBV20-1 few CSATTSGEETQYF
TRBV6-1 NA CASRLRAYYNEQFF
TRBV28 NA CASSFRDRGAYEQYF
TRBV12-3/TRBV12-4 NA CASSPSRQGPQYF
TRBV20-1 NA CSARVGRDSPLHF
TRBV20-1 NA CSARDPSGYNEQYF
TRBV20-1 NA CSASNGAHQPQHF
TRBV20-1 NA CSASLYRQFF
TRBV12-3/TRBV12-4 once CAGSLYDFTDTQYF
TRBV6-6 NA CASSYMSRGIYSEQFF
TRBV5-1 NA CASSFLAGGPSNEQFF
TRBV5-1 once CASSLVHPWTGELFF
TRBV20-1 NA CSASGRERDSNYGYTF
TRBV20-1 NA CSASPVSYEQYF
TRBV12-3/TRBV12-4 many CASSLRGYNEQYF
TRBV4-1 NA CASSQDLPGPAYNEQFF
TRBV15 few CATSPVGGEGLSEQYF
TRBV5-1 NA CASSLVTTSADTQYF
TRBV6-6 NA CASRPGTGVDSNQPQHF
TRBV27 NA CASSFGAAPYEQYF
TRBV4-2 few CASSQEGVGYTF
TRBV5-1 NA CASSPGLAGETGELFF
TRBV28 NA CASSAYPDYYNEQYF
TRBV20-1 NA CSANTYEQYF
TRBV12-3/TRBV12-4 many CASSLRARTDTQYF
TRBV25-1 few CASSAGWGYTF
TRBV28 few CASTSSGSHSYNEQFF
TRBV6-1 NA CASRGGLAGLTYEQYF
TRBV27 NA CASSSLRLGRSYEQYF
TRBV5-1 NA CASSFCRDSNQPQHF
TRBV4-1 many CASSQVLTGGYEQYF
TRBV5-1 few CASGDSFYNEQFF
TRBV6-2/TRBV6-3 few CASSYKGGGINQPQHF
TRBV27 few CASIPVVADTQYF
TRBV20-1 NA CSAREPGLGTDTQYF
TRBV7-2 NA CASSLEARLAGDYEQYF
TRBV18 NA CASSETSTNEKLFF
TRBV5-1 few CASSLRVWPSVADTQYF
TRBV10-2 NA CASNPIGQGNTGELFF
TRBV12-3/TRBV12-4 few CASKRLALNEQFF
TRBV4-1 few CASSQVIAGVFTDTQYF
TRBV3-1 NA CASSWMVQPPKETQYF
TRBV11-2 few CASSLDVPIIYEQYF
TRBV30 NA CAWSGRSLNTEAFF
TRBV2 few CASRETSGIHEQFF
TRBV20-1 few CSARVKGQVYGYTF
TRBV29-1 few CSVSDWSYEQYF
TRBV10-2 NA CASTRTGVCYTF
TRBV7-2 many CASSFVSGANVLTF
TRBV5-1 NA CASSWGARAANGYTF
TRBV27 once CASSLSRGTDTRYF
TRBV12-3/TRBV12-4 many CASSLAAVSERYF